These T cell receptor beta chains were read from a single sample in a study of T cell changes during pregnancy in multiple sclerosis. The method was immunoSEQ multiplex PCR; TCRdb's version includes in-frame clones alone and lacks a portion of them. The sample contains 50,000 to 65,000 clones, just over 90% of which appear only once. The input for sequencing was peripheral blood, taken in the first trimester of pregnancy. Receptors originate from a female donor in good health, enrolled as a control in a pregnancy study. The CDR3 runs from the conserved cysteine through the conserved F or W. The D gene is left open where the match is weak. Size tells how often a clone was seen (once, few, many) or the class of an expanded clone, and some rows leave it out.

J gene: TRBJ1-1; clone size: .; D gene: TRBD1; V gene: TRBV25-1; CDR3 DNA: TGTGCCAGCAGTGAATTCCCCAAGGGACAGGGGTTCCACACTGAAGCTTTCTTT; CDR3 protein: CASSEFPKGQGFHTEAFF
J gene: TRBJ2-5; clone size: .; D gene: .; V gene: TRBV5-1; CDR3 DNA: TGCGCCAGCAGCTTGCGTCAGGGAGAGACCCAGTACTTC; CDR3 protein: CASSLRQGETQYF
J gene: TRBJ1-2; clone size: .; D gene: .; V gene: TRBV13; CDR3 DNA: TGTGCCAGCAGCTTAGGAGGGGTTCTCTATGGCTACACCTTC; CDR3 protein: CASSLGGVLYGYTF
J gene: TRBJ2-2; clone size: .; D gene: TRBD1; V gene: TRBV4-1; CDR3 DNA: TGCGCCAGCAGCCCCGGACAGGGTGAGCTGTTTTTT; CDR3 protein: CASSPGQGELFF
J gene: TRBJ2-7; clone size: .; D gene: TRBD2; V gene: TRBV28; CDR3 DNA: TGTGCCAGCAGTGGGACTAGCGGGACCCCCTACGAGCAGTACTTC; CDR3 protein: CASSGTSGTPYEQYF
J gene: TRBJ2-1; clone size: .; D gene: TRBD2; V gene: TRBV5-6; CDR3 DNA: TGTGCCAGCAGCCCGACCGGGACTAGTTTTCGCAATGAGCAGTTCTTC; CDR3 protein: CASSPTGTSFRNEQFF
J gene: TRBJ2-1; clone size: .; D gene: TRBD2; V gene: TRBV28; CDR3 DNA: TGTGCCAGCAGTTTATCCGGGACTAGCGGGAGTAATGAGCAGTTCTTC; CDR3 protein: CASSLSGTSGSNEQFF
J gene: TRBJ2-7; clone size: .; D gene: TRBD1; V gene: TRBV18; CDR3 DNA: TGTGCCAGCTCAGCCTCTAGGGGGCGATCCTACGAGCAGTACTTC; CDR3 protein: CASSASRGRSYEQYF
J gene: TRBJ2-5; clone size: .; D gene: .; V gene: TRBV7-2; CDR3 DNA: TGTGCCACCCAGAGGGGGGGACGAGAGACCCAGTACTTC; CDR3 protein: CATQRGGRETQYF
J gene: TRBJ1-4; clone size: once; D gene: TRBD1; V gene: TRBV18; CDR3 DNA: TGTGCCAGCTCACCAGGATCCGGGACAGGGAATGAAAAACTGTTTTTT; CDR3 protein: CASSPGSGTGNEKLFF
J gene: TRBJ2-4; clone size: .; D gene: .; V gene: TRBV7-9; CDR3 DNA: TGTGCCAGCAGCTTAGTTGTGACTGCACTAGCCAAAAACATTCAGTACTTC; CDR3 protein: CASSLVVTALAKNIQYF
J gene: TRBJ2-5; clone size: .; D gene: TRBD2; V gene: TRBV19; CDR3 DNA: TGTGCCAGTAGTTCCGGGGGGGGGACCCAGTACTTC; CDR3 protein: CASSSGGGTQYF
J gene: TRBJ2-3; clone size: .; D gene: TRBD2; V gene: TRBV27; CDR3 DNA: TGTGCCAGCAGTACGCGGGGGGGCCGGGTAGATACGCAGTATTTT; CDR3 protein: CASSTRGGRVDTQYF
J gene: TRBJ1-5; clone size: .; D gene: TRBD1; V gene: TRBV28; CDR3 DNA: TGTGCCAGCAGGGAAACAGGGGTTAGCAATCAGCCCCAGCATTTT; CDR3 protein: CASRETGVSNQPQHF
J gene: TRBJ2-7; clone size: once; D gene: .; V gene: TRBV27; CDR3 DNA: TGTGCCAGCAGCGCCGGAGGGGCGGAGTACGAGCAGTACTTC; CDR3 protein: CASSAGGAEYEQYF
J gene: TRBJ2-7; clone size: .; D gene: .; V gene: TRBV10-1; CDR3 DNA: TGCGCCAGCAGCCCCAGGACAGGGAGGGACGAGCAGTACTTC; CDR3 protein: CASSPRTGRDEQYF
J gene: TRBJ2-5; clone size: .; D gene: .; V gene: TRBV5-4; CDR3 DNA: TGTGCCAGCAGCTTGTATGGGGGCGCAGAGACCCAGTACTTC; CDR3 protein: CASSLYGGAETQYF
J gene: TRBJ1-2; clone size: .; D gene: .; V gene: TRBV5-1; CDR3 DNA: TGCGCCAGCAGCTACTCAGGGGAGGGCAGTGGCTACACCTTC; CDR3 protein: CASSYSGEGSGYTF
J gene: TRBJ2-3; clone size: .; D gene: TRBD2; V gene: TRBV5-1; CDR3 DNA: TGCGCCAGCAGCTTGGGCGTAGCGGGAGTAGGTACAGATACGCAGTATTTT; CDR3 protein: CASSLGVAGVGTDTQYF
J gene: TRBJ2-1; clone size: .; D gene: .; V gene: TRBV4-2; CDR3 DNA: TGTGCCAGCAGCCAAGATAGGGGGTATGAGCAGTTCTTC; CDR3 protein: CASSQDRGYEQFF
J gene: TRBJ2-3; clone size: .; D gene: .; V gene: TRBV19; CDR3 DNA: TGTGCCAGTAGTAATAACGGATGGGGGACTAGCACAGATACGCAGTATTTT; CDR3 protein: CASSNNGWGTSTDTQYF
J gene: TRBJ2-7; clone size: once; D gene: TRBD2; V gene: TRBV28; CDR3 DNA: TGTGCCAGCAGTCCGCCTAGCGGGAGGCACTTATTC; CDR3 protein: CASSPPSGRHLF
J gene: TRBJ1-2; clone size: once; D gene: .; V gene: TRBV5-1; CDR3 DNA: TGCGCCAGCAGCTTGGAAGGGGCGGAGGGCTACACCTTC; CDR3 protein: CASSLEGAEGYTF
J gene: TRBJ2-1; clone size: .; D gene: TRBD2; V gene: TRBV13; CDR3 DNA: TGTGCCAGCAGCTTAGTCGGGACTAGCGGGAGGTGGGATGAGCAGTTCTTC; CDR3 protein: CASSLVGTSGRWDEQFF
J gene: TRBJ1-1; clone size: .; D gene: .; V gene: TRBV18; CDR3 DNA: TGTGCCAGCTCACCGGTCACGGGGAACACTGAAGCTTTCTTT; CDR3 protein: CASSPVTGNTEAFF
J gene: TRBJ1-6; clone size: .; D gene: TRBD1; V gene: TRBV6-1; CDR3 DNA: TGTGCCAGCAGTCTCCGACAGGGTTCACCCCTCCACTTT; CDR3 protein: CASSLRQGSPLHF
J gene: TRBJ2-2; clone size: .; D gene: TRBD2; V gene: TRBV9; CDR3 DNA: TGTGCCAGCAGCGCCTCGATAGCGGGAGGCGGGGAGCTGTTTTTT; CDR3 protein: CASSASIAGGGELFF
J gene: TRBJ2-1; clone size: .; D gene: .; V gene: TRBV19; CDR3 DNA: TGTGCCAGTACCCCCACCTACGGTGAGCAGTTCTTC; CDR3 protein: CASTPTYGEQFF
J gene: TRBJ1-3; clone size: once; D gene: .; V gene: TRBV29-1; CDR3 DNA: TGCAGCGTTGAAGATGCAGGGAACACCATATATTTT; CDR3 protein: CSVEDAGNTIYF
J gene: TRBJ2-7; clone size: .; D gene: TRBD1; V gene: TRBV11-2; CDR3 DNA: TGTGCCAGCAGCTTATACGGGACAGGCGGGACCTACGAGCAGTACTTC; CDR3 protein: CASSLYGTGGTYEQYF
J gene: TRBJ2-2; clone size: once; D gene: TRBD1; V gene: TRBV5-6; CDR3 DNA: TGTGCCAGCAGCGCAGGGGGCACCGGGGAGCTGTTTTTT; CDR3 protein: CASSAGGTGELFF
J gene: TRBJ2-7; clone size: .; D gene: .; V gene: TRBV6-1; CDR3 DNA: TGTGCCAGCAGTGAAGTTCCGCAGGTCGGCGAGCAGTACTTC; CDR3 protein: CASSEVPQVGEQYF
J gene: TRBJ1-1; clone size: once; D gene: TRBD1; V gene: TRBV6-1; CDR3 DNA: TGTGCCAGCAGTGATAGAACAGGGGCTGAAGCTTTCTTT; CDR3 protein: CASSDRTGAEAFF
J gene: TRBJ1-2; clone size: .; D gene: .; V gene: TRBV28; CDR3 DNA: TGTGCCAGCAGTTTGACGGGTGGGGCCCTCTATGGCTACACCTTC; CDR3 protein: CASSLTGGALYGYTF
J gene: TRBJ2-2; clone size: .; D gene: TRBD2; V gene: TRBV4-1; CDR3 DNA: TGCGCCTCCACGGGGGGGGGTGACACCGGGGAGCTGTTTTTT; CDR3 protein: CASTGGGDTGELFF
J gene: TRBJ1-2; clone size: once; D gene: .; V gene: TRBV7-2; CDR3 DNA: TGTGCCAGCAGCACTACCCGGGGGGCTTGGATCTATGGCTACACCTTC; CDR3 protein: CASSTTRGAWIYGYTF
J gene: TRBJ1-5; clone size: .; D gene: TRBD1; V gene: TRBV18; CDR3 DNA: TGTGCCAGCTCACCTGGGACAGGGAGGGATCAGCCCCAGCATTTT; CDR3 protein: CASSPGTGRDQPQHF
J gene: TRBJ1-3; clone size: .; D gene: .; V gene: TRBV18; CDR3 DNA: TGTGCCAGCTCACGAAGGACAGCCGTCTCTGGAAACACCATATATTTT; CDR3 protein: CASSRRTAVSGNTIYF
J gene: TRBJ2-1; clone size: .; D gene: .; V gene: TRBV11-2; CDR3 DNA: TGTGCCAGCAGCTTATATGGCGGAGAGTTCTATGAGCAGTTCTTC; CDR3 protein: CASSLYGGEFYEQFF
J gene: TRBJ2-5; clone size: .; D gene: .; V gene: TRBV5-1; CDR3 DNA: TGCGCCAGCAGCTTGAGGGTTACAGGCTCCCCAGGCCGGGAGACCCAGTACTTC; CDR3 protein: CASSLRVTGSPGRETQYF
J gene: TRBJ2-5; clone size: .; D gene: TRBD1; V gene: TRBV5-1; CDR3 DNA: TGCGCCAGCAGCCTACAGGGGGTTGAGGAGACCCAGTACTTC; CDR3 protein: CASSLQGVEETQYF
J gene: TRBJ2-7; clone size: .; D gene: .; V gene: TRBV9; CDR3 DNA: TGTGCCAGCAGCGTAGAGGCCCCAGGTGACGAGCAGTACTTC; CDR3 protein: CASSVEAPGDEQYF
J gene: TRBJ1-1; clone size: .; D gene: .; V gene: TRBV18; CDR3 DNA: TGTGCCAGCTCACCAGAACAGGATACAGCTTTCTTT; CDR3 protein: CASSPEQDTAFF
J gene: TRBJ2-7; clone size: .; D gene: TRBD1; V gene: TRBV5-8; CDR3 DNA: TGTGCCAGCAGCTTAGGGGACAGTACCTACGAGCAGTACTTC; CDR3 protein: CASSLGDSTYEQYF
J gene: TRBJ2-5; clone size: .; D gene: TRBD2; V gene: TRBV2; CDR3 DNA: TGTGCCAGCAGTGAACGTGCTAGCGGGCTAGGACAAGAGACCCAGTACTTC; CDR3 protein: CASSERASGLGQETQYF
J gene: TRBJ2-1; clone size: .; D gene: TRBD2; V gene: TRBV10-1; CDR3 DNA: TGCGCCAGCAGCGTTACTAGCGGGGGGGGGCGAAATGAGCAGTTCTTC; CDR3 protein: CASSVTSGGGRNEQFF
J gene: TRBJ2-3; clone size: .; D gene: TRBD2; V gene: TRBV19; CDR3 DNA: TGTGCCAGTAGCTCCCGGACTAGCGGGACCAGCACAGATACGCAGTATTTT; CDR3 protein: CASSSRTSGTSTDTQYF
J gene: TRBJ2-3; clone size: .; D gene: TRBD2; V gene: TRBV6-1; CDR3 DNA: TGTGCCAGCAGTGAAGGACTAGCGGGAGGGGATACGCAGTATTTT; CDR3 protein: CASSEGLAGGDTQYF
J gene: TRBJ2-7; clone size: .; D gene: .; V gene: TRBV5-1; CDR3 DNA: TGCGCCAGCAGCTTGGGCTACGGGATTACTTCGGGCTCCTACGAGCAGTACTTC; CDR3 protein: CASSLGYGITSGSYEQYF
J gene: TRBJ1-5; clone size: .; D gene: .; V gene: TRBV29-1; CDR3 DNA: TGCAGCGTTAAGCTGGACAGTAATCAGCCCCAGCATTTT; CDR3 protein: CSVKLDSNQPQHF
J gene: TRBJ2-3; clone size: .; D gene: .; V gene: TRBV5-6; CDR3 DNA: TGTGCCAGCAGCTTGACATGGAGCACAGATACGCAGTATTTT; CDR3 protein: CASSLTWSTDTQYF
J gene: TRBJ2-3; clone size: .; D gene: .; V gene: TRBV7-8; CDR3 DNA: TGTGCCAGCAGCTTAGTAAATGCGGGACATACGCAGTATTTT; CDR3 protein: CASSLVNAGHTQYF
J gene: TRBJ2-4; clone size: .; D gene: .; V gene: TRBV5-1; CDR3 DNA: TGCGCCAGCAGCTTGGTCGGACTGCCTCCTAGAAACATTCAGTACTTC; CDR3 protein: CASSLVGLPPRNIQYF
J gene: TRBJ2-7; clone size: .; D gene: TRBD2; V gene: TRBV5-4; CDR3 DNA: TGTGCCAGCAGCCGAGGACTAGCGGAACGGCAGTACTTC; CDR3 protein: CASSRGLAERQYF